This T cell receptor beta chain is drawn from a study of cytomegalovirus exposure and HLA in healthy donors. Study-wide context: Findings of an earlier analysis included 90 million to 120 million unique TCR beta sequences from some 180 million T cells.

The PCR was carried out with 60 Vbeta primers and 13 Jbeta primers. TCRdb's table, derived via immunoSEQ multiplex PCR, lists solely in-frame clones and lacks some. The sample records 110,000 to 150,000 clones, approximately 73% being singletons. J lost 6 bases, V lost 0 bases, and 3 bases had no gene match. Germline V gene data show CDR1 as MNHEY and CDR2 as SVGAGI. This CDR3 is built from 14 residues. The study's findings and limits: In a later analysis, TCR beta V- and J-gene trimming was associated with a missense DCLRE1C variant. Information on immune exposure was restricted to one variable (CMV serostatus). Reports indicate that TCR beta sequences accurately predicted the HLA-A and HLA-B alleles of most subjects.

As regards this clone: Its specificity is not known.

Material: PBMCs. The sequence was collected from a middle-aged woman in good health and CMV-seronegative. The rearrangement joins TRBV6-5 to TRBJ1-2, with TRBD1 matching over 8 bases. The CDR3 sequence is CASSYSTGGDGYTF. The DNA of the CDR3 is TGTGCCAGCAGTTACTCAACAGGGGGGGATGGCTACACCTTC.